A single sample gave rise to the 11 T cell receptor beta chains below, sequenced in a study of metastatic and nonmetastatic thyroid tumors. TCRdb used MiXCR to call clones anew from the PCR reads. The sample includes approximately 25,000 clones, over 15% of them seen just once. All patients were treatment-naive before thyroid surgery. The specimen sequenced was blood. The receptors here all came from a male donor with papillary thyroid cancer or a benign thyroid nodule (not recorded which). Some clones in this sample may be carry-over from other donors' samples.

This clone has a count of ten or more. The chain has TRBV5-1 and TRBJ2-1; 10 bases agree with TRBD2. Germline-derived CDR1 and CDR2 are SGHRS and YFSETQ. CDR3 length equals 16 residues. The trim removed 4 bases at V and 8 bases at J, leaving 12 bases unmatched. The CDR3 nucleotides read TGCGCCAGCAGCCTGGCAGGGCTAGCGGGAGTCGATGAGCAGTTCTTC. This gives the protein CASSLAGLAGVDEQFF.

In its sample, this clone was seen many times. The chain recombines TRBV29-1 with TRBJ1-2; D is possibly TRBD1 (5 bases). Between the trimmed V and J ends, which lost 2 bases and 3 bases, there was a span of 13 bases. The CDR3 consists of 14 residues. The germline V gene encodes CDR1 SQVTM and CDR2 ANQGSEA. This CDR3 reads CSVEPGPLDYGYTF. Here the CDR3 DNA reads TGCAGCGTTGAACCGGGACCGCTCGACTATGGCTACACCTTC.

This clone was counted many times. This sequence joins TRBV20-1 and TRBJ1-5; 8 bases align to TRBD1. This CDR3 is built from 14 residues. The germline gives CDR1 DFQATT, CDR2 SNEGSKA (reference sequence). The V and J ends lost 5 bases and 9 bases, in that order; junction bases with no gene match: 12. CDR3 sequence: CSALTRDRHGPQHF. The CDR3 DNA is TGCAGTGCTCTTACTCGGGACAGGCATGGGCCCCAGCATTTT.

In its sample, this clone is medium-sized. The CDR3 sequence: CSARNRGQSATGELFF. CDR3 nucleotides: TGCAGTGCTAGGAACCGAGGGCAATCAGCCACCGGGGAGCTGTTTTTT. This chain links TRBV20-1 with TRBJ2-2, with D possibly being TRBD2 (5 bases). Germline lookup yields CDR1 DFQATT and CDR2 SNEGSKA (reference sequence). This CDR3 is 16 amino acids long. V lost 3 bases and J lost 4, with 18 bases in between.

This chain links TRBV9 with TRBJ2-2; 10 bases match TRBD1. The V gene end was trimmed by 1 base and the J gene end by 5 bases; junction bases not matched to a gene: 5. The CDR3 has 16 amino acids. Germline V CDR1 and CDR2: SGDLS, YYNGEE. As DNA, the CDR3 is TGTGCCAGCAGCGTAACCGGGACAGGGGTTACCGGGGAGCTGTTTTTT. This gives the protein CASSVTGTGVTGELFF.

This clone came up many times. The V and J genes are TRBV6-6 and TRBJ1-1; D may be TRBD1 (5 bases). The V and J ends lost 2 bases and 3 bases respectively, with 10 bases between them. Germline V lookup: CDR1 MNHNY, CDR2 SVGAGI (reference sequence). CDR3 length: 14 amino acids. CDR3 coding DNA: TGTGCCAGCAGTTACGGGCCGGGGGACACTGAAGCTTTCTTT. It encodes CASSYGPGDTEAFF.

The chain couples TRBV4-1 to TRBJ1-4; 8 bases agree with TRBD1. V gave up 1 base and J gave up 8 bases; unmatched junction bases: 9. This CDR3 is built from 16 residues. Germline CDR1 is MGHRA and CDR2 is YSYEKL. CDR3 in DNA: TGCGCCAGCAGCCAAGGGTTTCAGGGGGCGGTCGAAAAACTGTTTTTT. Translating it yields CASSQGFQGAVEKLFF.

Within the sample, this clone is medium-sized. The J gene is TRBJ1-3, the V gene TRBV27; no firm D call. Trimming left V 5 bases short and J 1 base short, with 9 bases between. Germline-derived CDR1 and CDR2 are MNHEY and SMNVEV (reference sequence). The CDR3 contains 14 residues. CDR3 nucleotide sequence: TGTGCCAGCAGTCCTGGCCGGTCTGGAAACACCATATATTTT. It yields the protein CASSPGRSGNTIYF.

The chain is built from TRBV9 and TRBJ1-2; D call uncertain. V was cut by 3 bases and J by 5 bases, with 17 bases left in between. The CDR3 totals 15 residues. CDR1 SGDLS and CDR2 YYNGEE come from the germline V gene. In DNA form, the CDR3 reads TGTGCCAGCAGCGGAGATCTGGACGGTGGATATGGCTACACCTTC. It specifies CASSGDLDGGYGYTF.

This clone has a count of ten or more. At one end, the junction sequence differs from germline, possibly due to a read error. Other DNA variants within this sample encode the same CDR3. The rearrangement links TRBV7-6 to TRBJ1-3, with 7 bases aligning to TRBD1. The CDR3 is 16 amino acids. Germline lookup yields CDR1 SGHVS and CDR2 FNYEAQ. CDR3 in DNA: TGCGCCAGCAGCCCCACGACAGGGAGAACTGGAAACACCATATATTTT. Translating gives CASSPTTGRTGNTIYF.

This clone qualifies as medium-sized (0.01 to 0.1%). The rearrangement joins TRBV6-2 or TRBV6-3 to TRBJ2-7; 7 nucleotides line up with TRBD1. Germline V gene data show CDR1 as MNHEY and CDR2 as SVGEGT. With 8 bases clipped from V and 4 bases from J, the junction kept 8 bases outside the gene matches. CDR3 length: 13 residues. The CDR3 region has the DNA TGTGCCAGCCAAAGACAGGGTGGATACGAGCAGTACTTC. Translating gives CASQRQGGYEQYF.